This record covers a single TCR beta chain. Its antigen is currently not known. No much larger clone is present one base from it, and per-base qualities are unavailable. The cohort consisted of approximately 690 healthy bone marrow donors. Cohort members were all nominally healthy when sampled, although unrecorded immune exposures were likely present. The donor tested CMV seronegative, placing the donor among the roughly 350 seronegative members of the cohort. A peripheral blood sample was provided by each donor, and peripheral blood mononuclear cells were used for TCR beta sequencing. Genomic DNA was extracted from the blood cell samples with the Qiagen DNeasy Blood Extraction Kit. The sample belongs to a study of cytomegalovirus exposure and HLA in healthy donors (dated by TCRdb to 2017 to 2019). In terms of the full investigation: An earlier analysis of approximately 600 of the donors reported about 250 Gb of sequence data and 117 million unique TCR beta sequences from 150 million to 200 million T cells. Class I and class II HLA loci were covered by the typing at four-digit resolution. Because of strong linkage in the cohort, four to six DR-DQ haplotypes were treated as single units for association and clustering. Among the roughly 370 genotyped donors, 75% to 90% belonged to the genetic ancestry cluster associated with self-reported Caucasian donors. A later genetic analysis took genome-wide SNP genotypes for 398 of the 666 donors and used that subset as a discovery cohort. An early release that covered 640 HLA-typed donors contained about 300 gigabases of sequencing data and tens of millions of unique TCR sequences. An earlier analysis of a few hundred of the donors applied high-throughput TCR beta sequencing to assess whether each TCR beta V gene segment acted as functional or pseudogenic. All discovery cohort repertoires had been generated using a single sequencing platform. High-throughput TCR immunosequencing, statistical association of individual TCRs with disease status, and machine learning were combined to predict cytomegalovirus infection status. The number of typed donors differed by locus: about 629-640 for A, B, C, DRB1 and DQB1; 500 to 550 for DQA1; 606 for DPA1; and 450 to 480 for DPB1. The study aimed to test whether signatures of past pathogen exposure could be identified by cataloging public T cell receptors. Donor age, sex, ethnicity and CMV serostatus were compiled together with the repertoire data. Across roughly 420 genotyped donors of the cohort, an average of about 200,000 unique TCR beta nucleotide sequences per donor were sequenced, and approximately 17% of those sequences were non-productive. In a later analysis, previously published TCR beta repertoires from 550 to 700 donors were re-analyzed and high-resolution HLA genotyping was added so that TCR occurrence patterns could be studied. Rather than drawing on any new phenotypic data, the later analysis identified candidate immune exposures from TCR beta sequences and the way those sequences occurred across donors. Besides the first cohort of roughly 700 subjects, a separate validation cohort made up of roughly 120 different subjects was used. Using immunosequencing, the study profiled T cell repertoires from approximately 700 subjects and related those repertoires to cytomegalovirus serostatus.

The cysteine opens and the phenylalanine closes a CDR3 of 14 amino acids. The read is trimmed to its CDR3 DNA, 42 bases read in frame from base 1. The germline V gene specifies SQVTM as CDR1 and ANQGSEA as CDR2. At the junction V is shortened by 6 bases and J by 6 bases; bases outside the gene matches: 13. Broad study findings and their caveats: In this cohort, only TCR beta chains were sequenced, and detectable features were limited by the absence of alpha or paired-chain data. A later genetic analysis associated a missense DCLRE1C variant with V-gene and J-gene trimming of TCR beta chains, and an independent cohort replicated the association. A further reported finding was that TCR beta sequences accurately predicted the HLA-A and HLA-B alleles for most subjects in the first cohort. Several of the top co-occurrence clusters appeared to be linked to parvovirus B19, influenza, CMV and Epstein-Barr virus, according to a later analysis. While some public TCRs were present in many individuals, most TCR sequences turned up only very rarely across donors. Sequencing depth was assumed to be roughly uniform across donors in the presence/absence analyses, though that assumption may not hold. CMV serostatus was the only immune exposure information available for the cohort. In a later analysis, the rate of TCR association differed among HLA loci, with DRB1 alleles having the most associated TCRs and HLA-C alleles having the fewest. It was suggested by the authors that the approach could potentially be generalized to other disease states and immunological phenotypes. In a later analysis, HLA-associated TCR beta chains showed more clonal expansion and lower generation probabilities than non-associated chains that were equally common. The 87-base-pair reads could not distinguish some IMGT-functional V segments, including TRBV6-2 and TRBV6-3, so those segments were excluded. In both the original and validation cohorts, the classifier was reported to diagnose cytomegalovirus status with high specificity and sensitivity. In a later analysis, about 16,000 TCR beta sequences were associated with specific HLA alleles at a false discovery rate of 0.05. A group of highly shared sequence variants was considered likely to be a technical artifact of the sequencing pipeline. When HLA alleles, especially DR and DQ, strongly co-occurred, attributing TCR associations to individual alleles was difficult. Linkage disequilibrium might explain the correlated functional status among segregating V segments, but an unknown experimental factor could not be ruled out. A later genetic analysis reported fewer N-insertions in productive TCRs among donors in an Asian-associated ancestry cluster than the roughly 700-donor mean. In an earlier analysis of about 540 of the donors, most TCR beta V segments were observed in productive rearrangements about 90% or about 30% of the time, broadly matching IMGT annotations. The earlier analysis of 587 of the donors excluded over 15 rarely observed V segments, including chromosome 9 orphons, because counts were too low. In a later analysis, most CMV-associated TCR beta chains were found to appear HLA-restricted, with HLA associations seemingly driven largely by CMV exposure. Because HLA typing was missing for some donors at each locus, association tests included only the typed subset. A total of some 180 TCR beta chains were listed by the study as associated with cytomegalovirus. In vitro tests confirmed that three of the cytomegalovirus-associated TCR beta chains recognize cytomegalovirus antigens.

Libraries were prepared through the immunoSEQ multiplex PCR assay. A mixture of 60 forward primers for TCR Vbeta segments and 13 reverse primers for TCR Jbeta segments was used in the multiplex PCR. The CDR3 region of rearranged TCR beta genes was amplified from genomic DNA by a multiplex PCR assay. On the Illumina HiSeq System, the amplified TCR beta libraries were sequenced as 87-base-pair reads. On the authors' methods: A later analysis tallied about 77 million unique TCR beta chains across the 666 repertoires, and roughly 11 million of those chains were shared by two or more donors. A nearest-neighbor algorithm error-corrected the raw reads and collapsed the reads into unique sequences, merging closely related sequences to remove PCR and sequencing errors. Alignment of CDR3 sequences to IMGT reference sequences was used to assign V, D and J gene segments. For a sequence to be retained, a match of at least six nucleotides to both a V gene segment and a J gene segment was required. Rearrangements were classified as productive when the CDR3 lacked stop codons and remained in frame with V and J, and all other rearrangements were classified as non-productive. Following IMGT convention, CDR3 was defined as the stretch from the second conserved V-encoded cysteine up to the conserved J-encoded phenylalanine. The earlier analysis of about 590 of the donors excluded sequences that lacked an unambiguous match to a single V gene segment. An earlier analysis of 587 of the donors called V segments functional above 56.7% productive rearrangements and segregating when the between-donor standard deviation exceeded 5%. A statistical classification framework was built to diagnose cytomegalovirus status from the catalog of TCR beta chain sequences. A later analysis assigned V and J genes by comparing TCR nucleotide sequences with IMGT/GENE-DB human TR gene sequences. The TCRdist pipeline was used in a later analysis to assign CDR3 sequences and most-parsimonious VDJ recombination scenarios. In a later analysis, each TCR beta chain was defined by its CDR3 amino acid sequence together with its V-gene family, and reads without a unique V-gene family were excluded. In a later analysis, 450 to 600 highly shared, low-generation-probability nucleotide sequences were removed to address suspected cross-contamination and a sequencing artifact. A later analysis calculated a clonal expansion index for each public chain from normalized within-repertoire ranks of inferred template counts. Generation probabilities in a later analysis came from a VDJ recombination model fitted to out-of-frame rearrangements, and those results were checked against IGoR. In a later analysis, hypergeometric tests were used to score TCR-TCR, TCR-HLA and TCR-CMV co-occurrence, with a repertoire-size bias correction applied to TCR pairs. A later analysis estimated false discovery rates by permuting HLA or CMV assignments 20 times. In a later analysis, co-occurring TCRs were grouped using DBSCAN, with TCRdist sequence similarity added in when clustering inside HLA-allele-positive subsets. Repertoires with fewer than 30,000 or more than 120,000 public chains were left out of co-occurrence clustering, as were five repertoires with anomalous nucleotide sharing. TCRdb obtained this table from immuneACCESS and retained in-frame rearrangements with V and J assigned. These tables miss some clones; where compared with another copy, unresolved V genes account for less than half of the shortfall, and the remainder is unexplained. The V and J calls and the clone size are those of that table, but D and trimming were determined from the DNA. In all, the sample holds 100,000 to 150,000 clones, and roughly 79% of those were seen once. Around 1.9% of the sample rests with the top ten.

Sequencing was done on a sample of PBMCs. The sequence derives from a woman aged 50 to 60 in good health and CMV-seronegative. The chain was built from TRBV29-1 and TRBJ1-1, with 7 bases aligning to TRBD1. The nucleotide sequence reads TGCAGCGTCGCTATGACAGGGTTGGTTCCTGAAGCTTTCTTT. This gives the protein CSVAMTGLVPEAFF.